This TCR beta chain was sequenced during a study of beta chain features in type 1 diabetes. Findings and limits, study-wide: Moderately but significantly shorter TCRB CDR3s were found in Type 1 diabetes patients in all four CD4+ subsets. Amplification by PCR could prefer shorter templates, with the same effect in patients and controls. Patients showed naive, central memory and Treg TCRB repertoires that appeared more similar than those of healthy donors. More deletions and fewer insertions at VDJ junctions were found in patients with type 1 diabetes.

Germline CDR1 is SGHRS and CDR2 is YFSETQ. This CDR3 is built from 14 residues. V was clipped by 1 base and J by 6 bases, with 13 bases between them. Expressed TCRB transcripts were sequenced because the entire RNA isolate underwent reverse transcription. The data were produced by immunoSEQ multiplex PCR, yet TCRdb's version contains in-frame clones alone and is incomplete. This table holds around 160,000 clones, approximately 9% found once. This clone was seen a handful of times. The antigen is undetermined. This chain uses TRBV5-1 with TRBJ1-1; possibly TRBD1 for D (5 bases). This receptor was taken from a woman younger than 30 with type 1 diabetes. The sequencing sample was made of central memory CD4+ T cells from blood. The CDR3 nucleotides are TGCGCCAGCAGCTTGACAGGAGGGGTTCCTGAAGCTTTCTTT. Translating gives CASSLTGGVPEAFF.